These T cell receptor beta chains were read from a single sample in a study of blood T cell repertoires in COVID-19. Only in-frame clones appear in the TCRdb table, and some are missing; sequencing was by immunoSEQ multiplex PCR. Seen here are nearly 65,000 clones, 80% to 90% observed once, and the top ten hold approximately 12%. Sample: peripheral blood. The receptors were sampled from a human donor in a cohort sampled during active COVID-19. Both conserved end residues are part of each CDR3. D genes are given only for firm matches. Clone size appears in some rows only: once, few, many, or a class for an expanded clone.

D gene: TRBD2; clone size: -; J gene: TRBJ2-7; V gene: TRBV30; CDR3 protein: CAWSPGRGGSYEQYF; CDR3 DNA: TGTGCCTGGAGTCCGGGACGCGGGGGCTCCTACGAGCAGTACTTC
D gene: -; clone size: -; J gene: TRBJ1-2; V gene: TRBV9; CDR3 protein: CASSTINGGYTF; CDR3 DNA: TGTGCCAGCAGCACTATCAACGGAGGCTACACCTTC
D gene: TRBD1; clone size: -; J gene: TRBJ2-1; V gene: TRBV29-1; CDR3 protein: CSGQGASSSYNEQFF; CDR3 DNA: TGCAGCGGCCAGGGGGCGTCGAGCTCCTACAATGAGCAGTTCTTC
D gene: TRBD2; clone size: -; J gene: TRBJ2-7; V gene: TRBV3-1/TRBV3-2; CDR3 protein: CASSQPSGRDYEQYF; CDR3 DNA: TGTGCCAGCAGCCAACCTAGCGGGAGGGACTACGAGCAGTACTTC
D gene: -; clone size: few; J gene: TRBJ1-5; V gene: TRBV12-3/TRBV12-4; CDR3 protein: CASTRRYNQPQHF; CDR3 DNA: TGTGCCAGCACCCGGAGGTACAATCAGCCCCAGCATTTT
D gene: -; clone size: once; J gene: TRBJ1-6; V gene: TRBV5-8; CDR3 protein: CASTYTRTGAYNSPLHF; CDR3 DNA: TGTGCCAGCACCTACACCCGGACGGGGGCCTATAATTCACCCCTCCACTTT
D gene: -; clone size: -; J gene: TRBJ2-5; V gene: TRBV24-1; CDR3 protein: CATSPRGETQYF; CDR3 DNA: TGTGCCACCAGTCCCCGGGGAGAGACCCAGTACTTC
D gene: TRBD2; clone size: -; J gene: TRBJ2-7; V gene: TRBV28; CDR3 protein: CASRSGTSGLPSGNEQYF; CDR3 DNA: TGTGCCAGCAGATCCGGGACTAGCGGGCTACCCTCGGGGAACGAGCAGTACTTC
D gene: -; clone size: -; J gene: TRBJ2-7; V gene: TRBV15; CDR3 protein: CATSRDRRRGEQYF; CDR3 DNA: TGTGCCACCAGCAGAGACCGGAGAAGAGGGGAGCAGTACTTC
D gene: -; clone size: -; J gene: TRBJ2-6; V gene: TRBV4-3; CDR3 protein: CASSQGTTTLSGANVLTF; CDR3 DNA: TGCGCCAGCAGCCAAGGGACAACTACCCTCTCTGGGGCCAACGTCCTGACTTTC
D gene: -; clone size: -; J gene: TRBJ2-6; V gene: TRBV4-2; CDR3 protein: CASSLSAGRSGANVLTF; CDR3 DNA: TGTGCCAGCAGCCTATCGGCAGGAAGGTCTGGGGCCAACGTCCTGACTTTC
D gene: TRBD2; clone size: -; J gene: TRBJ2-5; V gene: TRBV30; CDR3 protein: CAWSVSGGGKTQYF; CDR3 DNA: TGTGCCTGGAGTGTCTCGGGAGGCGGTAAGACCCAGTACTTC
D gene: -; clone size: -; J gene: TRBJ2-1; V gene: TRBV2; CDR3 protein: CASSEMGEERDEQFF; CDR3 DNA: TGTGCCAGCAGTGAAATGGGGGAGGAACGCGATGAGCAGTTCTTC
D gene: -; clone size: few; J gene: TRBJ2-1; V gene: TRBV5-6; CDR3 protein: CASSLRTYNEQFF; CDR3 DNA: TGTGCCAGCAGCTTGCGTACCTACAATGAGCAGTTCTTC
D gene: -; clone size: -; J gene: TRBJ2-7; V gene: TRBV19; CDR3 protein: CASSKGGTPYEQYF; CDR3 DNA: TGTGCCAGTAGTAAAGGCGGGACCCCCTACGAGCAGTACTTC
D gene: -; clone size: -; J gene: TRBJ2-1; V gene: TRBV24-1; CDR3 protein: CATSDNTAILTYNEQFF; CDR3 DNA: TGTGCCACCAGTGATAATACAGCAATCCTAACCTACAATGAGCAGTTCTTC
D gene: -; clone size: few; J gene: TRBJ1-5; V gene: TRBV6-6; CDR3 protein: CASSPPGGNQPQHF; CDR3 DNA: TGTGCCAGCAGTCCGCCGGGGGGGAATCAGCCCCAGCATTTT
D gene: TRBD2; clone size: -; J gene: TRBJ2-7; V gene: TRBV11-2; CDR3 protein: CASGTSHSYEQYF; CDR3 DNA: TGTGCCAGCGGGACTAGCCACTCCTACGAGCAGTACTTC
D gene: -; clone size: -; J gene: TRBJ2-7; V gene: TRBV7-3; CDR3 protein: CASSLNAGASYEQYF; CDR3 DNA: TGTGCCAGCAGCTTAAACGCAGGGGCCTCCTACGAGCAGTACTTC
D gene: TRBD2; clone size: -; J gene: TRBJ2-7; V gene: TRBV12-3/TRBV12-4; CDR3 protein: CASSNTGGEQYF; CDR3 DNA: TGTGCCAGCAGCAATACGGGGGGCGAGCAGTACTTC
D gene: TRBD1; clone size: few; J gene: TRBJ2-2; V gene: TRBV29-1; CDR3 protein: CSVDPGTGNTGELFF; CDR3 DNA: TGCAGCGTTGATCCCGGGACAGGGAACACCGGGGAGCTGTTTTTT
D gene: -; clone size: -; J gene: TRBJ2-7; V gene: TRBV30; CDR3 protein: CAWEQGYEQYF; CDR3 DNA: TGTGCCTGGGAACAGGGCTACGAGCAGTACTTC
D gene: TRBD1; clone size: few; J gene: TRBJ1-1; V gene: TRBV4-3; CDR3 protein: CASSQRTGRTEAFF; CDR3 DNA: TGCGCCAGCAGCCAACGGACAGGGAGGACTGAAGCTTTCTTT
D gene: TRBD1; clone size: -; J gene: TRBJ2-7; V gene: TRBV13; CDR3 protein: CASSIRQGTYEQYF; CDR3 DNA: TGTGCCAGCAGCATCCGACAGGGAACGTACGAGCAGTACTTC
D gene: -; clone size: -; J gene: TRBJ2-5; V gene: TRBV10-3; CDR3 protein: CAISDRGKTQYF; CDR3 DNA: TGTGCCATCAGTGACAGGGGTAAGACCCAGTACTTC
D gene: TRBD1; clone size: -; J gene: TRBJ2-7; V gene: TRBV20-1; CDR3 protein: CSASRGDRAHEQYF; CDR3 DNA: TGCAGTGCTAGTCGGGGGGACAGGGCTCACGAGCAGTACTTC
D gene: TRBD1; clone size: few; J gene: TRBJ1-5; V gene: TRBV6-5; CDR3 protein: CASSRTGGGQPQHF; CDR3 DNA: TGTGCCAGCAGCAGGACAGGGGGCGGTCAGCCCCAGCATTTT
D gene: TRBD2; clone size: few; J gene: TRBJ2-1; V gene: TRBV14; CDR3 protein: CASSQDKTSGGNYNEQFF; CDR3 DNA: TGTGCCAGCAGCCAAGACAAGACTAGCGGGGGGAACTACAATGAGCAGTTCTTC
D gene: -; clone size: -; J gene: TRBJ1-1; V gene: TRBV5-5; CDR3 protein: CASSFKPPGPGTEAFF; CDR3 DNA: TGTGCCAGCAGCTTTAAGCCTCCGGGTCCTGGCACTGAAGCTTTCTTT
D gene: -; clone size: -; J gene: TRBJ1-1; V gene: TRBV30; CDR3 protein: CAWSQGNTEAFF; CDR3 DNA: TGTGCCTGGTCACAGGGGAACACTGAAGCTTTCTTT
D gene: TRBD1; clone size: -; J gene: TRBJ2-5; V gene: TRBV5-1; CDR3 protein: CASSLQGEETQYF; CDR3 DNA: TGCGCCAGCAGCCTACAGGGGGAAGAGACCCAGTACTTC
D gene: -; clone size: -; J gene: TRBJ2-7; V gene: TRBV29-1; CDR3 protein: CSVIRANYEQYF; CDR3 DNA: TGCAGCGTTATCCGAGCTAACTACGAGCAGTACTTC
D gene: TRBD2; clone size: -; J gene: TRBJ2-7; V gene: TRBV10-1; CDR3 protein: CASSGAGTSGTSSYEQYF; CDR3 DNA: TGCGCCAGCAGTGGTGCCGGGACTAGCGGGACCAGCTCCTACGAGCAGTACTTC
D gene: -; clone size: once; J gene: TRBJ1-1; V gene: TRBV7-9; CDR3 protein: CASSFLAGPNTEAFF; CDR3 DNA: TGTGCCAGCAGCTTTCTGGCGGGCCCCAACACTGAAGCTTTCTTT
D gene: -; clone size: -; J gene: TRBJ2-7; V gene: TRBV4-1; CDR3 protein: CASSRDIRSYEQYF; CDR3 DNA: TGCGCCAGCAGCCGGGACATTCGCTCCTACGAGCAGTACTTC
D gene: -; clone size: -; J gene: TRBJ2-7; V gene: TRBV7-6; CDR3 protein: CASSLDAGHYEQYF; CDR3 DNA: TGTGCCAGCAGCTTAGACGCAGGTCACTACGAGCAGTACTTC
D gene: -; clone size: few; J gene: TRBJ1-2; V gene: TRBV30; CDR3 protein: CAWAGQKINYGYTF; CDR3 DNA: TGTGCCTGGGCTGGACAGAAGATTAACTATGGCTACACCTTC
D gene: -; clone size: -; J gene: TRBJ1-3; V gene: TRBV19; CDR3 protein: CASSSGTNSGNTIYF; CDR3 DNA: TGTGCCAGTAGTTCCGGGACAAACTCTGGAAACACCATATATTTT
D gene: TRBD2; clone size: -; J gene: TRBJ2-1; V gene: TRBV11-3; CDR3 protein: CASSSPGVAGGPNEQFF; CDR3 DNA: TGTGCCAGCAGCTCCCCTGGGGTAGCGGGGGGCCCCAATGAGCAGTTCTTC
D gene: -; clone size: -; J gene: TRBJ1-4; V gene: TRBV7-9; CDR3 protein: CASSSLTPELGEKLFF; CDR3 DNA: TGTGCCAGCAGCTCACTAACGCCAGAATTAGGAGAAAAACTGTTTTTT
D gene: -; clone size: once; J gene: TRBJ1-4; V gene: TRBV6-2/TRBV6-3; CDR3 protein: CASSTFEETNEKLFF; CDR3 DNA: TGTGCCAGCAGCACGTTCGAGGAAACTAATGAAAAACTGTTTTTT
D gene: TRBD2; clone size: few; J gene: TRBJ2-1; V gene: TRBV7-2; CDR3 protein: CASSPGTSGLNEQFF; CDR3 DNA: TGTGCCAGCAGCCCTGGGACTAGCGGGCTGAATGAGCAGTTCTTC
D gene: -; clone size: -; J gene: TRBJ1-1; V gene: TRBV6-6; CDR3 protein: CASIVNTEAFF; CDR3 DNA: TGTGCCAGCATAGTGAACACTGAAGCTTTCTTT
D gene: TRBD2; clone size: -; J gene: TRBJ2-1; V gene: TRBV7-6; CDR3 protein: CASSPPTSGRGNEQFF; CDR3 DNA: TGTGCCAGCAGCCCGCCGACTAGCGGGAGAGGGAATGAGCAGTTCTTC
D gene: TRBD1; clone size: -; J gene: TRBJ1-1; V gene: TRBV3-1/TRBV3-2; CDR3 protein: CASSHPTGTGIGEAFF; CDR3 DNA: TGTGCCAGCAGCCACCCTACCGGGACAGGGATTGGTGAAGCTTTCTTT